These T cell receptor beta chains were read from a single sample in a study of blood T cells in healthy people across ages. TCRdb used MiXCR to reprocess the 5' RACE reads, holding one entry per CDR3 protein. The sample yields roughly 2 million distinct CDR3 sequences, roughly 50% seen once. Sequenced material: blood. Receptors originate from a middle-aged woman in good health. Each CDR3 is given with its conserved first and last residue. A D gene is named only where the DNA matches it firmly. The size of a clone is reported for some rows only, either as once, few or many, or as a class for expanded clones.

V: TRBV27; D: TRBD2; J: TRBJ2-7; size: NA; DNA: TGTACCAGCAGTTTGGCTAGCGGGGGGCCTACTCCCTACGAGCAGTACTTC; CDR3: CTSSLASGGPTPYEQYF
V: TRBV7-2; D: NA; J: TRBJ2-4; size: few; DNA: TGTGCCAGCAGCTCTAGACAAGACAAAAACATTCAGTACTTC; CDR3: CASSSRQDKNIQYF
V: TRBV12-3/TRBV12-4; D: NA; J: TRBJ1-2; size: NA; DNA: TGTGCCAGCAGTTTGGGTGGTGCGGGGAGAGACTATGGCTACACCTTC; CDR3: CASSLGGAGRDYGYTF
V: TRBV14; D: TRBD1; J: TRBJ2-1; size: NA; DNA: TGTGCCAGCAGCCCGACGAACGACAGGGGGCAGTTCTTC; CDR3: CASSPTNDRGQFF
V: TRBV12-5; D: NA; J: TRBJ2-1; size: NA; DNA: TGTGATAGTGGTTTGGTAGATGGGGAGCAGTTCTTC; CDR3: CDSGLVDGEQFF
V: TRBV27; D: TRBD2; J: TRBJ2-7; size: many; DNA: TGTGCCAGCAGTGCGCGGGGGGGCTATTACGAGCAGTACTTC; CDR3: CASSARGGYYEQYF
V: TRBV7-9; D: NA; J: TRBJ2-7; size: few; DNA: TGTGCCAGCACCCCTCGGGGTACGCACGAGCAGTACTTC; CDR3: CASTPRGTHEQYF
V: TRBV7-9; D: NA; J: TRBJ2-1; size: NA; DNA: TGTACCAGCAGTCGAGGGCGGCTTCAGGCTTACAATGAGCAGTTCTTC; CDR3: CTSSRGRLQAYNEQFF
V: TRBV4-1; D: NA; J: TRBJ1-4; size: NA; DNA: TGCGCCAGCAGCCAACCCCAGGGTCCCTCAACTAATGAAAAACTGTTTTTT; CDR3: CASSQPQGPSTNEKLFF
V: TRBV7-2; D: NA; J: TRBJ1-2; size: NA; DNA: TGTGCCAGCAGCTTACTCCGAAACGGAGGCTACACCTTC; CDR3: CASSLLRNGGYTF
V: TRBV13; D: NA; J: TRBJ2-3; size: few; DNA: TGTGCCAGCAGCGGAAGGGGGGACCCTAGCACAGATACGCAGTATTTT; CDR3: CASSGRGDPSTDTQYF
V: TRBV4-2; D: TRBD1; J: TRBJ1-1; size: NA; DNA: TGTGCCAGCAGCCAAGATCTTGGGACAGGGAACACTGAAGCTTTCTTT; CDR3: CASSQDLGTGNTEAFF
V: TRBV28; D: NA; J: TRBJ2-5; size: few; DNA: TGTGCCAGCAGTTTCCAGGGAGCCGCGGAAGAGACCCAGTACTTC; CDR3: CASSFQGAAEETQYF
V: TRBV15; D: NA; J: TRBJ1-1; size: NA; DNA: TGTGCCACCAGCGGAATGACAGGGAACACTGAAGCTTTCTTT; CDR3: CATSGMTGNTEAFF
V: TRBV7-3; D: NA; J: TRBJ2-7; size: few; DNA: TGTGCCAGCAGCTTAATTGGCACAGTCTCCTACGAGCAGTACTTC; CDR3: CASSLIGTVSYEQYF
V: TRBV4-2; D: NA; J: TRBJ1-5; size: NA; DNA: TGTGCCAGCAGCCAAGATTCGAGGGACACTCAGCCCCAGCATTTT; CDR3: CASSQDSRDTQPQHF
V: TRBV4-3; D: NA; J: TRBJ2-3; size: NA; DNA: TGCGCCAGCAGCCAAGCCTTAGGGGGGAGGGGAGGAGATACGCAGTATTTT; CDR3: CASSQALGGRGGDTQYF
V: TRBV28; D: TRBD1; J: TRBJ1-2; size: NA; DNA: TGTGCCAGCAGTTTAAGGGACAGGGTCTATGGCTACACCTTC; CDR3: CASSLRDRVYGYTF
V: TRBV25-1; D: TRBD1; J: TRBJ2-5; size: NA; DNA: TGTGCCAGCAGCCGGGACAGGGGACGCCAGTACTTC; CDR3: CASSRDRGRQYF
V: TRBV20-1; D: NA; J: TRBJ1-5; size: NA; DNA: TGCAGTGCTAGGGCGTCGACAGCTTATAGCAATCAGCCCCAGCATTTT; CDR3: CSARASTAYSNQPQHF
V: TRBV7-9; D: NA; J: TRBJ2-3; size: many; DNA: TGTGCCAGCAGCTTAGAACGTACTAGCACAGATACGCAGTATTTT; CDR3: CASSLERTSTDTQYF
V: TRBV7-2; D: NA; J: TRBJ2-7; size: NA; DNA: TGTGCCAGCAGCTTCGAAACAGAGACCTACGAGCAGTACTTC; CDR3: CASSFETETYEQYF
V: TRBV12-3/TRBV12-4; D: TRBD1; J: TRBJ2-5; size: few; DNA: TGTGCCAGCAGGGCAACAGGGGGTAGAGAGATCCAAGAGACCCAGTACTTC; CDR3: CASRATGGREIQETQYF
V: TRBV3-1; D: NA; J: TRBJ2-7; size: NA; DNA: TGTGCCAGCAGCCAAGATTTGGGGATTACCTACGAGCAGTACTTC; CDR3: CASSQDLGITYEQYF
V: TRBV3-1; D: TRBD1; J: TRBJ1-4; size: NA; DNA: TGTGCCGGCAGCCAGGGGGAGGAAAAACTGTTTTTT; CDR3: CAGSQGEEKLFF
V: TRBV4-1; D: TRBD1; J: TRBJ2-4; size: NA; DNA: TGCGCCAGCAGCCAATTCGGGACAGCTCAGAAAAACATTCAGTACTTC; CDR3: CASSQFGTAQKNIQYF
V: TRBV11-2; D: TRBD2; J: TRBJ2-5; size: NA; DNA: TGTGCCAGCAGCTTTACTCGGCTAGCGGGGTCCCCGCAAGAGACCCAGTACTTC; CDR3: CASSFTRLAGSPQETQYF
V: TRBV5-1; D: NA; J: TRBJ2-5; size: NA; DNA: TGCGCCAGCAGCTTTGTCGGCGCGGAAGTTTGGCAAGAGACCCAGTACTTC; CDR3: CASSFVGAEVWQETQYF
V: TRBV20-1; D: TRBD1; J: TRBJ1-2; size: NA; DNA: TGCAGTGCTAGTGGAGGGGGCGATGGGTATGGCTACACCTTC; CDR3: CSASGGGDGYGYTF
V: TRBV6-5; D: NA; J: TRBJ2-1; size: few; DNA: TGTGCCAGCAGTTACTCGATTAAGAGAGCAGGTGAGCAGTTCTTC; CDR3: CASSYSIKRAGEQFF
V: TRBV27; D: NA; J: TRBJ1-2; size: NA; DNA: TGTGCCAGCAGTCTCCAGGGGCGCTATGGCTGCACCTTC; CDR3: CASSLQGRYGCTF
V: TRBV6-6; D: TRBD1; J: TRBJ2-7; size: NA; DNA: TGTGCCAGCAGTAACCCCCGCGGGACAGGGGCCTACGAGCAGTACTTC; CDR3: CASSNPRGTGAYEQYF
V: TRBV5-1; D: NA; J: TRBJ1-1; size: NA; DNA: TGCGCCAGCAGCTTGGGGGGTTCTGAAACTTTCTTT; CDR3: CASSLGGSETFF
V: TRBV7-9; D: TRBD2; J: TRBJ2-3; size: NA; DNA: TGTGCCAGCAGCCCCGGGACTAGCGGGGGGGAGTACGCAGATACGCAGTATTTT; CDR3: CASSPGTSGGEYADTQYF
V: TRBV20-1; D: NA; J: TRBJ2-7; size: NA; DNA: TGCAGTGTCATGACAGAAGTTTCCTACGAGCAGTACTTC; CDR3: CSVMTEVSYEQYF
V: TRBV5-1; D: TRBD1; J: TRBJ2-7; size: NA; DNA: TGCGCCAGCAGCTTGGCCATGGACAGGGGATCTTACGAGCAGTACTTC; CDR3: CASSLAMDRGSYEQYF
V: TRBV5-1; D: NA; J: TRBJ2-7; size: NA; DNA: TGCGCCAGCAGCGTGGACAGTAGGTACGAGCAGTACTTC; CDR3: CASSVDSRYEQYF
V: TRBV12-5; D: TRBD2; J: TRBJ2-2; size: NA; DNA: TGTGCTAGTGGTCTCATAGCCGGGACTAAGAACACCGGGGAGCTGTTTTTT; CDR3: CASGLIAGTKNTGELFF
V: TRBV25-1; D: TRBD1; J: TRBJ2-1; size: NA; DNA: TGTGCCAGCAGTGAAGGGGGCAGGGGGCAGGATGAGCAGTTCTTC; CDR3: CASSEGGRGQDEQFF
V: TRBV4-2; D: TRBD2; J: TRBJ2-2; size: few; DNA: TGTGCCAGCAGCCAAGATAGGAAAAGCGGGGGGGTCGTAAACACCGGGGAGCTGTTTTTT; CDR3: CASSQDRKSGGVVNTGELFF
V: TRBV4-2; D: TRBD1; J: TRBJ2-3; size: NA; DNA: TGTGCCAGCAGCCACGCGACAGGGCCAGATACGCAGTATTTT; CDR3: CASSHATGPDTQYF
V: TRBV20-1; D: NA; J: TRBJ2-5; size: few; DNA: TGCAGTGCTAGAGTTCGGGGGGCTAGGGAGACCCAGTACTTC; CDR3: CSARVRGARETQYF
V: TRBV10-3; D: TRBD2; J: TRBJ2-3; size: few; DNA: TGTGCCATCAGTGGAGGACTAGCGGGGGGCCCCGATACGCAGTATTTT; CDR3: CAISGGLAGGPDTQYF
V: TRBV7-9; D: NA; J: TRBJ2-7; size: NA; DNA: TGTGCCAGCAGCTTACCGCTAACCACTACGGAGCAGTACTTC; CDR3: CASSLPLTTTEQYF
V: TRBV4-2; D: NA; J: TRBJ1-2; size: NA; DNA: TGTGCCAGCAGAAGGACAGATAACTATGGCTACACCTTC; CDR3: CASRRTDNYGYTF
V: TRBV29-1; D: TRBD1; J: TRBJ1-5; size: few; DNA: TGCAGCGCTAGAGGACAGGGCGACAATCAGCCCCAGCATTTT; CDR3: CSARGQGDNQPQHF
V: TRBV12-3/TRBV12-4; D: NA; J: TRBJ2-7; size: once; DNA: TGTGCCAGCAGTCGGTGGATAGGCTACGAGCAGTACTTC; CDR3: CASSRWIGYEQYF
V: TRBV5-6; D: NA; J: TRBJ2-3; size: NA; DNA: TGTGCCAGCAGCTGGGACCGGGACGACACAGATACGCAGTATTTT; CDR3: CASSWDRDDTDTQYF